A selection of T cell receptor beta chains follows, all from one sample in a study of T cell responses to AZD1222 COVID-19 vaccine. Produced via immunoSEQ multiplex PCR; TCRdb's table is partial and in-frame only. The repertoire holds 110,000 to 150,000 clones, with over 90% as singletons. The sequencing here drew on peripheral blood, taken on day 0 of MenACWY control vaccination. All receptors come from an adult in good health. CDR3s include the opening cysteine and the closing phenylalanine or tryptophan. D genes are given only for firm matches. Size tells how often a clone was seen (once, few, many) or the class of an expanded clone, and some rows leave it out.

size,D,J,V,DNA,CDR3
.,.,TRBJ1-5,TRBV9,TGTGCCAGCAGCGTAGAAGGGTCGGCCTCCGGGCCCCAGCATTTT,CASSVEGSASGPQHF
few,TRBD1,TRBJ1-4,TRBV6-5,TGTGCCAGCAGTCGACAGGGGGGGACTAATGAAAAACTGTTTTTT,CASSRQGGTNEKLFF
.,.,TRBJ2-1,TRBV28,TGTGCCAGCAGTTTGAATCTGGGCGGGGAAAAATACAATGAGCAGTTCTTC,CASSLNLGGEKYNEQFF
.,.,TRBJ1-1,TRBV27,TGTGCCAGTACCGACAGAAGGAACACTGAAGCTTTCTTT,CASTDRRNTEAFF
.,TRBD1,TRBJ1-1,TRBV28,TGTGCCAGCAGCTCGCCCCGACAGGGAAGTTGGAACACTGAAGCTTTCTTT,CASSSPRQGSWNTEAFF
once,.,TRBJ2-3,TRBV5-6,TGTGCCAGCAGCCTACCCGGCCGACCAGATACGCAGTATTTT,CASSLPGRPDTQYF
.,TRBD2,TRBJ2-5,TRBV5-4,TGTGCCAGCAGCCTAGCGGGGTTCCAAGAGACCCAGTACTTC,CASSLAGFQETQYF
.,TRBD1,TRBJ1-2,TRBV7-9,TGTGCCAGCAGCAGGGACAGGACAGACCCCCTTTTACGGAGCTTAAACCATGGCTACACCTTC,CASSRDRTDPLLRSLNHGYTF
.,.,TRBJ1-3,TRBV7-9,TGTGCCAGCAGCGCCGGGAGGGCTGGAAACACCATATATTTT,CASSAGRAGNTIYF
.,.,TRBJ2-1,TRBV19,TGTGCCTCATCAGGAGCCAGGAAAACATACAATGAGCAGTTCTTC,CASSGARKTYNEQFF
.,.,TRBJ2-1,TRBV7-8,TGTGCCAGCAGCTTAAACGGGGATGAGCAGTTCTTC,CASSLNGDEQFF
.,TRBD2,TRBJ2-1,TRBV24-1,TGTGCCACCAGTGACACCGGGACTAGCGGATACAATGAGCAGTTCTTC,CATSDTGTSGYNEQFF
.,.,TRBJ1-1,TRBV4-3,TGCGCCAGCAGCCAAGAGACAGGTGTGAACACTGAAGCTTTCTTT,CASSQETGVNTEAFF
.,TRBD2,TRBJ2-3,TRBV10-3,TGTGCCATCAGTCAAAGACTAGCGGGGGGTTATACGCAGTATTTT,CAISQRLAGGYTQYF
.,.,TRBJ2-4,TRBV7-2,TGTGCCAGCAGCTTAGCGCTAGCCCAGGCCATTCAGTACTTC,CASSLALAQAIQYF
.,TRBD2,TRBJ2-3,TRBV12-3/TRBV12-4,TGTGCCAGCAGTTTGACTAGCAGAGATACGCAGTATTTT,CASSLTSRDTQYF
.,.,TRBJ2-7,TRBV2,TGTGCCAGCGCGGGCACGGGACCGTCCTACGAGCAGTACTTC,CASAGTGPSYEQYF
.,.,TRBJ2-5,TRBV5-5,TGTGCCAGCAGCCTAGAGGTGGGGATGGAGACCCAGTACTTC,CASSLEVGMETQYF